Each of the 20 T cell receptor beta chains below was sequenced from the same sample in a study of blood T cell repertoires in COVID-19. The assay was immunoSEQ multiplex PCR, and TCRdb's table has in-frame clones only and misses some. Found here are 220,000 or so clones, 84% of them singletons; the top ten hold roughly 6.2%. The sample consisted of PBMCs or T cells enriched from blood (not recorded which). These receptors were collected from a woman in her forties who had recovered from COVID-19.

The chain recombines TRBV9 with TRBJ2-1; a weak D match, TRBD2 (6 bases). There are 15 residues in the CDR3. From germline, CDR1 is SGDLS and CDR2 YYNGEE. Trimming took off 2 bases at V and 5 bases at J, with 14 bases between the two ends. In DNA form, the CDR3 reads TGTGCCAGCAGCGTCGCCGGGACTTACAACAATGAGCAGTTCTTC. It encodes CASSVAGTYNNEQFF.

V is TRBV14 and J is TRBJ2-3; no reliable D call. The CDR3 totals 16 residues. V was clipped by 2 bases and J by 0 bases, with 12 bases between them. CDR1 and CDR2 (germline): SGHDN, FVKESK. The DNA of the CDR3 is TGTGCCAGCAGCCAATGGGCAAGTCCTAGCACAGATACGCAGTATTTT. This encodes CASSQWASPSTDTQYF.

This clone showed up just a few times. The rearrangement joins TRBV10-3 to TRBJ2-5, with 7 bases that match TRBD2. CDR1 is ENHRY, CDR2 SYGVKD, per germline. The CDR3 totals 18 residues. V trimming: 0 bases; J trimming: 1 base; junction bases outside the gene matches: 11. CDR3 in DNA: TGTGCCATCAGTGAGTCGACATGGAGCGGGATTCTCCAAGAGACCCAGTACTTC. Translated, it gives CAISESTWSGILQETQYF.

The V and J genes are TRBV30 and TRBJ1-1; D remains unclear. In germline, CDR1 is GTSNPN, CDR2 SVGIG (reference sequence). CDR3 length: 12 amino acids. V lost 2 bases, J lost 0 bases, and 4 bases lay in between. The CDR3 loop reads CAWSSLNTEAFF. As DNA, the CDR3 is TGTGCCTGGAGTTCTCTGAACACTGAAGCTTTCTTT.

This clone is judged medium-sized. The V gene is TRBV25-1, the J gene TRBJ2-7; no firm D call. The V end lost 9 bases, the J end lost 2 bases, and 11 bases lay between the germline ends. This CDR3 spans 12 amino acids. Germline V lookup: CDR1 MGHDK, CDR2 SYGVNS. The CDR3 spells CASAGLAYEQYF. CDR3 in DNA: TGTGCCAGTGCCGGTCTCGCCTACGAGCAGTACTTC.

The V and J genes are TRBV29-1 and TRBJ2-7, with 15 bases identical to TRBD2. V dropped 4 bases and J dropped 5; count of bases not matched to a gene: 9. The CDR3 consists of 16 residues. Germline CDR1 and CDR2: SQVTM and ANQGSEA. As DNA, the CDR3 is TGCAGCGTTGCAGGGACTAGCGGGAGGCCGGCCCACGAGCAGTACTTC. Amino acid sequence: CSVAGTSGRPAHEQYF.

The chain employs TRBV7-2 and TRBJ2-3, with 8 nucleotides matching TRBD2. V was clipped by 5 bases and J by 2 bases; unmatched bases: 15. Germline V gene lookup returns CDR1 SGHTA and CDR2 FQGNSA. The CDR3 is 18 amino acids. The CDR3 here is CASSPTTCTSGPTDTQYF. DNA for the CDR3: TGTGCCAGCAGCCCCACAACGTGCACTAGCGGACCCACAGATACGCAGTATTTT.

The J gene is TRBJ2-7, the V gene TRBV7-9; D perhaps matches TRBD2 (6 bases). Trimming left V 0 bases short and J 3 bases short, with 15 bases between. The germline V gene has CDR1 SEHNR and CDR2 FQNEAQ (reference sequence). The CDR3 loop spans 16 amino acids. DNA of the CDR3: TGTGCCAGCAGCTTAGCGGGGACTCAAAGGGGCTACGAGCAGTACTTC. This codes for CASSLAGTQRGYEQYF.

The sample holds a few counts of this clone. The V gene is TRBV27, the J gene TRBJ2-1; D uncertain. Germline V lookup: CDR1 MNHEY, CDR2 SMNVEV (reference sequence). The CDR3 is made up of 14 amino acids. V lost 2 bases to trimming and J lost 7 bases, with 12 bases between them. Here the CDR3 reads CASSLGLPMNEQFF. The CDR3 bases are TGTGCCAGCAGTTTAGGGCTCCCTATGAATGAGCAGTTCTTC.

This clone was counted a few times. The V gene is TRBV7-8, the J gene TRBJ2-7; TRBD1 matches at 7 bases. The V and J ends lost 1 base and 3 bases, in that order; junction bases with no gene match: 9. The CDR3 length is 16 residues. CDR1 SGHVS and CDR2 FQNEAQ come from the germline V gene. CDR3 nucleotides: TGTGCCAGCAGCTTAGACCCGACAGGGAGAGGCTACGAGCAGTACTTC. It yields the protein CASSLDPTGRGYEQYF.

This clone was observed at least ten times. The CDR3: CASSFGRGEQFF. CDR3 in DNA: TGTGCCAGCAGCTTTGGCAGGGGAGAGCAGTTCTTC. The chain recombines TRBV5-6 with TRBJ2-1; perhaps TRBD1 as D (6 bases). Trimming pared 2 bases from V and 10 bases from J, leaving 10 bases between. Germline CDR1 reads SGHDT; CDR2 reads YYEEEE. The CDR3 is 12 residues long.

The rearrangement links TRBV18 to TRBJ2-3, with a possible D match to TRBD2 (5 bases). The germline gives CDR1 KGHSH, CDR2 LQKENI. The CDR3 length is 16 residues. V dropped 0 bases and J dropped 4 bases, with 14 bases sitting between them. CDR3 protein: CASSPPGRALPDTQYF. In DNA form, the CDR3 reads TGTGCCAGCTCACCACCAGGGCGGGCCTTACCAGATACGCAGTATTTT.

This clone was seen only once. The chain carries TRBV29-1 and TRBJ1-2; D call uncertain. Germline assignment: CDR1 SQVTM and CDR2 ANQGSEA. The CDR3 is 12 amino acids. Trimming stripped 3 bases from V and 2 bases from J, with 7 bases between. CDR3 loop: CSVDSRNYGYTF. CDR3 sequence (DNA): TGCAGCGTTGACTCCAGGAACTATGGCTACACCTTC.

This rearrangement joins TRBV7-3 to TRBJ2-3; 8 nucleotides align to TRBD1. The V gene's germline CDR1 is SGHTA and CDR2 FQGTGA. Trimming at V came to 1 base and at J to 4 bases, leaving 10 bases not matched to a gene. The CDR3 consists of 17 residues. CDR3 residues: CASSLNIPGGGPDTQYF. CDR3 nucleotide sequence: TGTGCCAGCAGCTTAAATATTCCAGGGGGCGGCCCAGATACGCAGTATTTT. Complete variable domain (other parts from reference TRBV7-3 and TRBJ2-3): GAGVSQTPSNKVTEKGKYVELRCDPISGHTALYWYRQSLGQGPEFLIYFQGTGAADDSGLPNDRFFAVRPEGSVSTLKIQRTERGDSAVYLCASSLNIPGGGPDTQYFGPGTRLTVL.

V usage is TRBV28 and J usage is TRBJ2-3; D is possibly TRBD2 (5 bases). The V gene's germline CDR1 is MDHEN and CDR2 SYDVKM. The CDR3 runs to 14 residues. Deletions cut 3 bases from V and 4 bases from J, with 11 bases between. For the CDR3, the DNA is TGTGCCAGCAGTTTCGGAGGAACTCCAGATACGCAGTATTTT. The encoded protein is CASSFGGTPDTQYF.

V is TRBV5-1 and J is TRBJ2-3; 11 nucleotides match TRBD2. The CDR3 loop spans 16 amino acids. Germline values: CDR1 SGHRS, CDR2 YFSETQ. V lost 0 bases to trimming and J lost 6 bases; unmatched junction nucleotides: 6. This chain's CDR3 is CASSLELAGEVDTQYF. The CDR3 coding sequence is TGCGCCAGCAGCTTGGAACTAGCGGGAGAGGTGGATACGCAGTATTTT.

The chain has TRBV10-3 and TRBJ2-7, with D possibly matching TRBD1 (6 bases). This CDR3 spans 12 amino acids. The V end lost 4 bases, the J end lost 3 bases, and 7 bases lay between the germline ends. Germline-derived CDR1 and CDR2 are ENHRY and SYGVKD. CDR3 coding DNA: TGTGCCATCAGTGCAGGGGACTACGAGCAGTACGTC. Translating gives CAISAGDYEQYV.

V usage is TRBV7-9 and J usage is TRBJ1-1; 8 nucleotides match TRBD1. The germline gives CDR1 SEHNR, CDR2 FQNEAQ (reference sequence). This CDR3 has 13 residues. Trimming took 3 bases from V and 5 from J; bases not matched to a gene: 2. The CDR3 nucleotides are TGTGCCAGCAGCTTTACAGGGGGAACTGAAGCTTTCTTT. Translation: CASSFTGGTEAFF.

This clone was seen once. The V and J genes are TRBV28 and TRBJ1-4; possibly TRBD1 for D (6 bases). This CDR3 has 14 amino acids. V was shortened by 5 bases and J by 1 base, with 8 bases between the two germline ends. Germline loops: CDR1 MDHEN, CDR2 SYDVKM. The CDR3 sequence: CASSRGGTNEKLFF. In DNA, the CDR3 is TGTGCCAGCAGTAGAGGGGGAACTAATGAAAAACTGTTTTTT.

The chain has TRBV28 and TRBJ2-5; the match to TRBD1 covers 7 bases. CDR3 length: 15 amino acids. V trimming: 2 bases; J trimming: 4 bases; junction bases outside the gene matches: 7. Germline assignment: CDR1 MDHEN and CDR2 SYDVKM. The CDR3 bases are TGTGCCAGCAGTTTAGCTAAGGGGGCCCGAGAGACCCAGTACTTC. Amino acids: CASSLAKGARETQYF.